The entry below describes one TCR beta chain. Its matching antigen is unknown. Profiling relied on immunoSEQ multiplex PCR, and the TCRdb table lists in-frame clones only, not all of them. The sample shows roughly 110,000 clones, about 87% of them seen only once. The germline V gene encodes CDR1 WNHNN and CDR2 SYGVQD (reference sequence). The CDR3 extends over 14 amino acids. V shed 2 bases and J 8 bases; nucleotides not matched to a gene: 1. The data belong to a study of graft-versus-host responses after intestinal transplantation. Turning to the study itself: Recipients got multivisceral, liver-intestinal, or isolated intestinal transplants. Study-wide results and caveats: Some GvH clones appeared in ileal mucosa or blood before recipient bone marrow.

This clonotype was obtained from a human donor who was the organ donor for an intestinal transplant. The input for sequencing was unstimulated CD4+ T cells sorted from spleen or lymph node cells, taken before transplant. The gene calls are TRBV10-1 and TRBJ2-2; 11 bases align to TRBD2. CDR3 residues: CASSELAGGGELFF. The CDR3 nucleotides are TGCGCCAGCAGTGAGCTAGCGGGAGGTGGGGAGCTGTTTTTT.